What follows are 15 T cell receptor beta chains derived from one specimen sequenced in a study of blood T cell repertoires in COVID-19. The protocol was immunoSEQ multiplex PCR, while the TCRdb copy is restricted to in-frame clones and leaves out a portion. The sample lists 200,000 to 250,000 clones, roughly nine tenths occurring once. The sample was peripheral blood. All receptors come from a woman aged 60-75 years who had recovered from COVID-19.

This chain uses TRBV5-1 with TRBJ2-5; D is uncertain. Germline V gives CDR1 SGHRS, CDR2 YFSETQ. This CDR3 is built from 13 residues. Trimming left V 4 bases short and J 0 bases short, with 7 bases between. CDR3 sequence: CASSTRYQETQYF. The DNA for the CDR3 is TGCGCCAGCAGCACCAGATACCAAGAGACCCAGTACTTC.

J is TRBJ2-3 and V is TRBV6-1, with 14 bases identical to TRBD2. The CDR3 is 17 residues long. J lost 7 bases, V lost 3 bases, and 9 bases had no gene match. Germline CDR1 and CDR2: MNHNS and SASEGT. The CDR3 sequence is CASSDVRTSGGLNTQYF. As DNA, the CDR3 is TGTGCCAGCAGTGACGTTAGGACTAGCGGGGGGCTAAATACGCAGTATTTT.

This chain joins TRBV6-5 and TRBJ2-7; the D gene is possibly TRBD1 (6 bases). Trimming took off 7 bases at V and 5 bases at J, with 15 bases between the two ends. CDR3 length equals 13 residues. CDR1 and CDR2 (germline): MNHEY, SVGAGI. The chain's CDR3 is CASTRAEGDEQYF. CDR3 in DNA: TGTGCCAGCACCCGGGCAGAGGGGGACGAGCAGTACTTC.

The V and J genes are TRBV5-4 and TRBJ2-5, with 10 bases identical to TRBD1. CDR3 length: 14 residues. Trimming took 3 bases from V and 5 from J; bases not matched to a gene: 4. Germline CDR1 reads SGHNT; CDR2 reads YYREEE (reference sequence). CDR3 protein: CASSWTGGGETQYF. CDR3 sequence (DNA): TGTGCCAGCAGCTGGACAGGGGGAGGGGAGACCCAGTACTTC.

The rearrangement links TRBV28 to TRBJ2-2; 10 positions agree with TRBD2. The germline V gene has CDR1 MDHEN and CDR2 SYDVKM. The CDR3 is 17 residues long. Trimming at V came to 8 bases and at J to 5 bases, leaving 14 bases not matched to a gene. The CDR3 nucleotides read TGTGCCAGCTTGGAGCGGGGGGGCCCGAAATTTACCGGGGAGCTGTTTTTT. This encodes CASLERGGPKFTGELFF.

The V and J genes are TRBV19 and TRBJ2-1; the D gene is possibly TRBD2 (6 bases). The germline V gene encodes CDR1 LNHDA and CDR2 SQIVND (reference sequence). The CDR3 is 15 residues long. Trimming cost V 4 bases and J 6 bases, with 16 bases left between them. CDR3: CASSKSGTLGNEQFF. The CDR3 nucleotides are TGTGCCAGTAGTAAGTCCGGGACTTTAGGCAATGAGCAGTTCTTC.

The chain couples TRBV7-2 to TRBJ2-5, with TRBD2 identical over 15 bases. The CDR3 is 16 amino acids. CDR1 and CDR2 from the germline V gene are SGHTA and FQGNSA. Germline trimming cut 5 bases from V and 5 bases from J; bases unmatched to any gene: 6. The CDR3 loop reads CASSRTSGGALETQYF. The CDR3 coding sequence is TGTGCCAGCAGCAGGACTAGCGGGGGGGCTCTCGAGACCCAGTACTTC.

V gene TRBV4-2 combines with J gene TRBJ2-3; 8 bases fit TRBD1. V was clipped by 7 bases and J by 4 bases; unmatched bases: 7. The CDR3 contains 14 residues. CDR1 and CDR2 (germline): LGHNA, YNFKEQ. The CDR3 protein is CASTHQGAADTQYF. Written as DNA, the CDR3 is TGTGCCAGCACCCATCAGGGGGCTGCAGATACGCAGTATTTT.

CDR3 protein: CASEGQGPVKGYTF. The CDR3 DNA reads as TGTGCCAGCGAGGGACAGGGGCCTGTCAAGGGCTACACCTTC. The chain links TRBV28 to TRBJ1-2; 10 bases agree with TRBD1. Trimming at V came to 8 bases and at J to 8 bases, leaving 11 bases not matched to a gene. CDR3 length: 14 residues. The V gene's germline CDR1 is MDHEN and CDR2 SYDVKM.

This chain links TRBV14 with TRBJ1-5; D possibly corresponds to TRBD1 (6 bases). V lost 2 bases, J lost 1 base, and 15 bases lay in between. This CDR3 has 17 amino acids. Germline V gene sequence: CDR1 SGHDN, CDR2 FVKESK. In nucleotides, the CDR3 is TGTGCCAGCAGCCAACCAGCGGGGGCTAGGAGCAATCAGCCCCAGCATTTT. Its translation: CASSQPAGARSNQPQHF. Combining the CDR3 with reference TRBV14 and TRBJ1-5 gives the whole variable domain EAGVTQFPSHSVIEKGQTVTLRCDPISGHDNLYWYRRVMGKEIKFLLHFVKESKQDESGMPNNRFLAERTGGTYSTLKVQPAELEDSGVYFCASSQPAGARSNQPQHFGDGTRLSIL.

The J gene is TRBJ2-5, the V gene TRBV28, with 15 bases identical to TRBD2. In germline, CDR1 is MDHEN, CDR2 SYDVKM. V dropped 6 bases and J dropped 4; count of bases not matched to a gene: 3. This CDR3 comprises 15 residues. The CDR3 loop is CASSRTSGGGETQYF. In nucleotides, the CDR3 is TGTGCCAGCAGCCGGACTAGCGGGGGGGGAGAGACCCAGTACTTC.

This rearrangement joins TRBV9 to TRBJ1-3; D is unclear. Germline lookup yields CDR1 SGDLS and CDR2 YYNGEE. V was trimmed by 1 base and J by 1 base, leaving 18 bases between them. The CDR3 totals 18 residues. In DNA, the CDR3 is TGTGCCAGCAGCGTATTTGGGCAGCTCAGCTCTTCTGGAAACACCATATATTTT. This codes for CASSVFGQLSSSGNTIYF.

V and J are TRBV6-5 and TRBJ2-7; 7 positions match TRBD1. The junction had 5 bases not matched to a gene; V was cut back by 0 bases and J by 6 bases. Per the germline V gene, CDR1 is MNHEY and CDR2 is SVGAGI. The CDR3 is 14 amino acids. CDR3 sequence (DNA): TGTGCCAGCAGTTACTCGACAGGGATCAGCGAGCAGTACTTC. Translation: CASSYSTGISEQYF.

The chain couples TRBV6-5 to TRBJ1-2; D is unresolved. Trimming removed 8 bases from V and 7 bases from J, with 17 bases in between. Looked up from germline, CDR1 is MNHEY and CDR2 is SVGAGI. This CDR3 has 13 amino acids. The CDR3 spells CASRNSITSGYTF. Written as DNA, the CDR3 is TGTGCCAGCCGGAACAGCATCACGTCTGGCTACACCTTC.

The V gene is TRBV7-6, the J gene TRBJ2-7; 8 bases map to TRBD1. This CDR3 has 15 amino acids. V lost 5 bases, J lost 0 bases, and 6 bases stayed unmatched. Per the germline V gene, CDR1 is SGHVS and CDR2 is FNYEAQ. The CDR3 protein is CASSISGQGSYEQYF. DNA of the CDR3: TGTGCCAGCAGCATCAGCGGACAGGGCTCCTACGAGCAGTACTTC.